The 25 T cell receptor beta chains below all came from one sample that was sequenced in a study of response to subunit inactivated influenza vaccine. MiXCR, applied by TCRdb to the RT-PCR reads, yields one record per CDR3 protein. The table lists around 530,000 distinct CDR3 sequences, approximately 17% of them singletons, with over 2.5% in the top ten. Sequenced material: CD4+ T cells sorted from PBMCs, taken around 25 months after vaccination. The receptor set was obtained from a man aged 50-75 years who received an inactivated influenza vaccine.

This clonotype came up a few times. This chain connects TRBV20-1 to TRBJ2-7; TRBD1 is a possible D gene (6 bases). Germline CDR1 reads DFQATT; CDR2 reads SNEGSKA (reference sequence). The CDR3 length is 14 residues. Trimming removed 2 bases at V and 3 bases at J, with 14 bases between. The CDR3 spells CSARLGGHRYEQYF. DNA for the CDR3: TGCAGTGCTAGATTAGGGGGACACCGCTACGAGCAGTACTTC.

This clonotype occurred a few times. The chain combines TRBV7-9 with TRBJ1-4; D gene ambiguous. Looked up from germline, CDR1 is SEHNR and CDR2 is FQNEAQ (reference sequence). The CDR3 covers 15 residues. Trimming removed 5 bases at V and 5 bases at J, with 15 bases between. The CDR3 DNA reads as TGTGCCAGCAGCCCCTTAAGGAGAGGGAATGAAAAACTGTTTTTT. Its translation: CASSPLRRGNEKLFF.

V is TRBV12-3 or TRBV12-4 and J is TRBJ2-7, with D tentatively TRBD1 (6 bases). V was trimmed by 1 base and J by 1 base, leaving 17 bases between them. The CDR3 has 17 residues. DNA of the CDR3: TGTGCCAGCAGTTTAGGCCCCACGGGACATTTATCCTACGAGCAGTACTTC. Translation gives CASSLGPTGHLSYEQYF.

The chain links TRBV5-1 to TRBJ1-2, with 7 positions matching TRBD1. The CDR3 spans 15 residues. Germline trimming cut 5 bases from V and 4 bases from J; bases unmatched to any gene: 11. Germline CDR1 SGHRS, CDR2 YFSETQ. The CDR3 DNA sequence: TGCGCCAGCAGGCAAGGACAGGCTTCCGGCTATGGCTACACCTTC. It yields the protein CASRQGQASGYGYTF.

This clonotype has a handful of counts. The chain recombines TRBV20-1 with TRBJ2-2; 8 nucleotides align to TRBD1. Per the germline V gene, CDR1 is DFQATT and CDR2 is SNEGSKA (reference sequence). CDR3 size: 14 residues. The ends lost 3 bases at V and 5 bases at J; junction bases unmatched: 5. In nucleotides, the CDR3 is TGCAGTGCTAGTGGGACAGGTTTAACCGGGGAGCTGTTTTTT. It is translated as CSASGTGLTGELFF.

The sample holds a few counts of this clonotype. CDR3 bases: TGTGCCATCAGTGTAGGCGGGGGGCAAGAGACCCAGTACTTC. Translating gives CAISVGGGQETQYF. This chain links TRBV10-3 with TRBJ2-5, with TRBD2 identical over 8 bases. The CDR3 sequence is 14 residues long. After removal of 4 bases from V and 2 bases from J, the junction contained 3 bases not matched to a gene. The V gene's germline CDR1 is ENHRY and CDR2 SYGVKD.

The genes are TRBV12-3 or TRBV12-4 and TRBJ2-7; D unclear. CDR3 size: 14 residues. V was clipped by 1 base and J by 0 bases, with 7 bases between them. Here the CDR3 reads CASSLGSFSYEQYF. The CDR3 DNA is TGTGCCAGCAGTTTAGGGAGTTTCTCCTACGAGCAGTACTTC.

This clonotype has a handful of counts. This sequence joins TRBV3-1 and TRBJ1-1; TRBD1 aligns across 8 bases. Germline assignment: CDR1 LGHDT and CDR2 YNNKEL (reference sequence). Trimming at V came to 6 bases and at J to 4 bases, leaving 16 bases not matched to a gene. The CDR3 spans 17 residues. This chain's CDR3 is CASRSAQGAVASTEAFF. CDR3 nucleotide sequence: TGTGCCAGCAGGTCCGCCCAGGGGGCGGTTGCTAGCACTGAAGCTTTCTTT.

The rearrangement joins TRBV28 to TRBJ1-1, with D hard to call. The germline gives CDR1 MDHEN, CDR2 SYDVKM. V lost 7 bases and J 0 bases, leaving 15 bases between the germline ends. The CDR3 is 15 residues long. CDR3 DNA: TGTGCCAGCACTGTCCCAGGTGGGTTGAACACTGAAGCTTTCTTT. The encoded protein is CASTVPGGLNTEAFF.

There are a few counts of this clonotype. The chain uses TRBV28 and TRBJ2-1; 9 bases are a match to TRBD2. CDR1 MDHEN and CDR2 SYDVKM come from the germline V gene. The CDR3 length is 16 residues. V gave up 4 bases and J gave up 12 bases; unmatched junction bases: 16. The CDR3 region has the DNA TGTGCCAGCAGTTCCTACCGGGTGTTAGCGGGAGCGGGGCAGTTCTTC. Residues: CASSSYRVLAGAGQFF.

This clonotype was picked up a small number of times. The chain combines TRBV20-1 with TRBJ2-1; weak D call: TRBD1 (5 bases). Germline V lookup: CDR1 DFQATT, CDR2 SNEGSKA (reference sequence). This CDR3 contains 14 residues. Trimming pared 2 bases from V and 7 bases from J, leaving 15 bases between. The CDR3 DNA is TGCAGTGCTAGAAGGCAGGGTTCTCAGAATGAGCAGTTCTTC. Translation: CSARRQGSQNEQFF.

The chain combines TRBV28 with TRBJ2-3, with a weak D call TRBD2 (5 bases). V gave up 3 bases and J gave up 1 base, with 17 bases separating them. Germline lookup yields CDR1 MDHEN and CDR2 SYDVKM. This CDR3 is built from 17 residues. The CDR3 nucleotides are TGTGCCAGCAGTTTTAACCCCTTGGCGGGCGGCACAGATACGCAGTATTTT. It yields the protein CASSFNPLAGGTDTQYF. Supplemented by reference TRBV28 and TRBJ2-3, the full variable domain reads DVKVTQSSRYLVKRTGEKVFLECVQDMDHENMFWYRQDPGLGLRLIYFSYDVKMKEKGDIPEGYSVSREKKERFSLILESASTNQTSMYLCASSFNPLAGGTDTQYFGPGTRLTVL.

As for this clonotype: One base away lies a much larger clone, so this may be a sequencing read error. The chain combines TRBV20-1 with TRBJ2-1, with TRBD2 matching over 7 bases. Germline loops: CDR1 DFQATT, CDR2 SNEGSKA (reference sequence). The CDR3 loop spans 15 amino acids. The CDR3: CTARRGPGGYNEQFF. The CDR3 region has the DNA TGCACTGCTAGACGCGGGCCCGGGGGGTACAATGAGCAGTTCTTC.

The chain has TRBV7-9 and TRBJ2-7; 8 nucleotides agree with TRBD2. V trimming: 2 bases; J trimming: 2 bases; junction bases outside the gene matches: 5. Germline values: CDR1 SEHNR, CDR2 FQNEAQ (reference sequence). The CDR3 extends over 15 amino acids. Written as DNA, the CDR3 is TGTGCCAGCAGCTTATTAGCGGGGTCGGCCTACGAGCAGTACTTC. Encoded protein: CASSLLAGSAYEQYF. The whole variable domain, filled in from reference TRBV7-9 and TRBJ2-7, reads DTGVSQNPRHKITKRGQNVTFRCDPISEHNRLYWYRQTLGQGPEFLTYFQNEAQLEKSRLLSDRFSAERPKGSFSTLEIQRTEQGDSAMYLCASSLLAGSAYEQYFGPGTRLTVT.

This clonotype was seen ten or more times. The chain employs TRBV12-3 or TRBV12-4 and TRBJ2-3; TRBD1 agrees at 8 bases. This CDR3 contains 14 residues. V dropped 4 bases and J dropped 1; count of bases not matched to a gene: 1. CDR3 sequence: CASSWGQGTDTQYF. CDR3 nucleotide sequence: TGTGCCAGCAGTTGGGGACAGGGCACAGATACGCAGTATTTT.

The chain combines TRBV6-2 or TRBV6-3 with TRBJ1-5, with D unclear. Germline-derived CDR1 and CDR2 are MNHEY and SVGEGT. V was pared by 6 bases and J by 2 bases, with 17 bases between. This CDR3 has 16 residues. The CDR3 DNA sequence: TGTGCCAGCAGCCCTTCGGAAGGGCGAGGCAATCAGCCCCAGCATTTT. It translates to CASSPSEGRGNQPQHF.

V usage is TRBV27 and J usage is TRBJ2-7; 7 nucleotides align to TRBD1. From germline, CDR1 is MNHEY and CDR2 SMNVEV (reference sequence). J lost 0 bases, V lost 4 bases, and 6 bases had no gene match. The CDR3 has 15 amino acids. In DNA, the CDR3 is TGTGCCAGCAGTTGGGACAGAGGGACCTCCTACGAGCAGTACTTC. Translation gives CASSWDRGTSYEQYF.

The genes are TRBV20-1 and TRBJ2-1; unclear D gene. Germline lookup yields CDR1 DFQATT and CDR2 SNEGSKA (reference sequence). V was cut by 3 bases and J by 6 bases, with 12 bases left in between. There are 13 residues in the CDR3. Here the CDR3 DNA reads TGCAGTGCTAGTAGAGGTTCCCTCAATGAGCAGTTCTTC. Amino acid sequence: CSASRGSLNEQFF.

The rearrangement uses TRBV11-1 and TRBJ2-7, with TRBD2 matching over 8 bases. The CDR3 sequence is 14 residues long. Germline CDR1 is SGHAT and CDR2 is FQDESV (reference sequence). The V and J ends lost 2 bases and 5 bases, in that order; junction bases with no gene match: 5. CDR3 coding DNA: TGTGCCAGCAGCTTACAGCGGGAGTACCACGAGCAGTACTTC. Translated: CASSLQREYHEQYF.

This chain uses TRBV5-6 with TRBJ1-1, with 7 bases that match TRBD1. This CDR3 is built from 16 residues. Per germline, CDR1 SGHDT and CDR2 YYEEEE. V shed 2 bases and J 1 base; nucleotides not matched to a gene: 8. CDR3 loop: CASSLRDRGPNTEAFF. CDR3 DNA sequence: TGTGCCAGCAGCTTAAGGGACAGAGGCCCGAACACTGAAGCTTTCTTT.

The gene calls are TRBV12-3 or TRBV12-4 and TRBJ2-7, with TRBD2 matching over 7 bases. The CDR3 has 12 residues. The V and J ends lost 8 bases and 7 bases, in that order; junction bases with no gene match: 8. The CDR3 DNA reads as TGTGCCAGCGGGATGATAGCGGGTGAGCAGTACTTC. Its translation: CASGMIAGEQYF.

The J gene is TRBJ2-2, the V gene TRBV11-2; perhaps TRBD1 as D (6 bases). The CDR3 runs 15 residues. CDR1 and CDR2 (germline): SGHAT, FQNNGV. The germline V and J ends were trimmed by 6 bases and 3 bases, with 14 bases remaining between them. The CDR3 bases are TGTGCCAGCAGAATTAACAGGGCGGACACCGGGGAGCTGTTTTTT. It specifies CASRINRADTGELFF.

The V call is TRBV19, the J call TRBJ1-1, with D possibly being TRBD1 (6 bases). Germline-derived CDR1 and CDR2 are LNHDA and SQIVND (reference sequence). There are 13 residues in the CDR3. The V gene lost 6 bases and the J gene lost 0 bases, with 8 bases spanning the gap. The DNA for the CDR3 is TGTGCCAGTAGAGACAGGATGAACACTGAAGCTTTCTTT. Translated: CASRDRMNTEAFF.

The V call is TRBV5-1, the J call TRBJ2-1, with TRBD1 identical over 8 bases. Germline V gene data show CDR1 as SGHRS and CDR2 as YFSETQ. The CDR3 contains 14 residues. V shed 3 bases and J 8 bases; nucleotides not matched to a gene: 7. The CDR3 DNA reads TGCGCCAGCAGCTATCGGGACAGGTTGGATGAGCAGTTCTTC. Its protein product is CASSYRDRLDEQFF.

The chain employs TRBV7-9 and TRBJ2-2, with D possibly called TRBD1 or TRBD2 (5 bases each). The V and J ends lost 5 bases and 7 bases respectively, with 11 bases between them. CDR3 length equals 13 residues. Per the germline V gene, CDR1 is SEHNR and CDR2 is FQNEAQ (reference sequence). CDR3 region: CASSPGTDGELFF. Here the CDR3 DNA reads TGTGCCAGCAGCCCGGGGACGGACGGGGAGCTGTTTTTT.